This TCR beta chain was retrieved from a study of blood T cell repertoires in COVID-19. About the study: PBMCs, B-cell-depleted T cells, or T cells were the source of the cDNA or gDNA that made up the material.

This clone was recorded a few times. Other DNA sequences in this specimen translate into the identical CDR3. TCRdb's copy holds only in-frame clones and misses some; the assay was immunoSEQ multiplex PCR. The data hold around 170,000 clones, with 84% observed a single time. The sequencing input was peripheral blood. The sequence was collected from a young man with active or convalescent COVID-19.

For the CDR3, the DNA is TGCAGCGTTGAATCCGGGGGTGGAAACACCATATATTTT. This codes for CSVESGGGNTIYF. The J gene is TRBJ1-3, the V gene TRBV29-1; maybe TRBD1 (5 bases). From germline, CDR1 is SQVTM and CDR2 ANQGSEA. The CDR3 loop spans 13 amino acids. With 2 bases removed from V and 3 bases from J, the gap between germline ends came to 8 bases.